The 14 T cell receptor beta chains below were found in one sample sequenced in a study of T cells in localized non-small cell lung cancer. Clones were sequenced by immunoSEQ multiplex PCR, and TCRdb holds only the in-frame ones, with some missing. This sample carries 70,000 to 75,000 clones, 65% to 85% of them seen once, and the ten largest clones take 1.3%. The sequences come from peripheral blood, collected before any cancer treatment. These receptor sequences come from a female donor of 60 years or more with stage I lung adenocarcinoma.

The J gene is TRBJ1-4, the V gene TRBV11-3; 7 bases map to TRBD1. The germline gives CDR1 SGHNT, CDR2 YENEEA. The CDR3 length is 15 residues. With 5 bases clipped from V and 7 bases from J, the junction kept 10 bases outside the gene matches. CDR3 bases: TGTGCCAGCAGCCAAAGACAGGGTGGAGGTGAAAAACTGTTTTTT. Translated, it gives CASSQRQGGGEKLFF.

CDR3 in DNA: TGTGCAAATCGCCGGGAAGGCTACACCTTC. Translating it yields CANRREGYTF. V and J are TRBV6-6 and TRBJ1-2; the D is unclear. The CDR3 spans 10 residues. Germline CDR1 reads MNHNY; CDR2 reads SVGAGI (reference sequence).

The V gene is TRBV19, the J gene TRBJ2-7, with no clear D. The length of the CDR3 is 14 residues. Germline V gene lookup returns CDR1 LNHDA and CDR2 SQIVND (reference sequence). Trimming shortened V by 4 bases and J by 0 bases, and 10 bases separated the two germline ends. CDR3 nucleotides: TGTGCCAGTAGTACCTCAGGTGTCTCCTACGAGCAGTACTTC. This codes for CASSTSGVSYEQYF.

This clone was detected once. V usage is TRBV4-3 and J usage is TRBJ2-3, with D possibly matching TRBD1 (6 bases). The V and J ends lost 0 bases and 5 bases respectively, with 9 bases between them. CDR3 length: 14 residues. Germline V gene sequence: CDR1 LGHNA, CDR2 YSLEER. CDR3 loop: CASSQDVRGDTQYF. The CDR3, as DNA: TGCGCCAGCAGCCAAGATGTCAGGGGAGATACGCAGTATTTT.

The chain links TRBV28 to TRBJ1-2, with D possibly TRBD1 on 6 matching bases. Trimming left V 6 bases short and J 4 bases short, with 15 bases between. Germline V gene lookup returns CDR1 MDHEN and CDR2 SYDVKM. The CDR3 covers 14 residues. CDR3 bases: TGTGCCAGCAGCAAAAACAGGGTTAGCTATGGCTACACCTTC. Translating it yields CASSKNRVSYGYTF.

The gene calls are TRBV6-6 and TRBJ2-3; 9 nucleotides match TRBD2. The CDR3 spans 15 residues. The J segment lost 2 bases and the V segment lost 6 bases, leaving 6 bases of the junction unmatched. Per the germline V gene, CDR1 is MNHNY and CDR2 is SVGAGI (reference sequence). The CDR3 protein is CASSDSGSSTDTQYF. In DNA form, the CDR3 reads TGTGCCAGCAGCGATAGCGGGAGTTCCACAGATACGCAGTATTTT.

The chain has TRBV9 and TRBJ2-5, with 9 bases aligning to TRBD2. CDR1 and CDR2 (germline): SGDLS, YYNGEE. The CDR3 covers 17 residues. V lost 0 bases and J lost 4; bases outside the gene matches: 10. CDR3: CASSVGAGGSLSETQYF. The DNA of the CDR3 is TGTGCCAGCAGCGTAGGAGCGGGGGGTAGTTTGTCAGAGACCCAGTACTTC.

CDR3 DNA: TGTGCCAGCAGTGATGTGGGAGGAGAGACCCAGTACTTC. This sequence encodes CASSDVGGETQYF. This chain connects TRBV2 to TRBJ2-5, with D perhaps matching TRBD2 (6 bases). The CDR3 runs 13 residues. V gave up 3 bases and J gave up 4 bases, with 9 bases separating them. Germline CDR1 and CDR2: SNHLY and FYNNEI.

V is TRBV5-1 and J is TRBJ2-3, with no clear D. The CDR3 runs 14 residues. CDR1 SGHRS and CDR2 YFSETQ come from the germline V gene. Between the trimmed V and J ends, which lost 5 bases and 1 base, there was a span of 11 bases. CDR3 region: CASRWVHGTDTQYF. The CDR3 nucleotides read TGCGCCAGCAGATGGGTGCATGGCACAGATACGCAGTATTTT.

The chain has TRBV6-1 and TRBJ2-7; no clear D. This CDR3 spans 12 amino acids. V lost 6 bases and J lost 2, with 8 bases in between. Germline loops: CDR1 MNHNS, CDR2 SASEGT. This chain's CDR3 is CASRLNAYEQYF. The CDR3 DNA sequence: TGTGCCAGCAGACTCAATGCCTACGAGCAGTACTTC.

This chain joins TRBV5-1 and TRBJ2-3, with a possible D match to TRBD1 (5 bases). This CDR3 contains 14 residues. In germline, CDR1 is SGHRS, CDR2 YFSETQ. V lost 0 bases and J lost 8, with 13 bases in between. The CDR3, as DNA: TGCGCCAGCAGCTTGGAGCTCCTGCAGGGTACGCAGTATTTT. The encoded protein is CASSLELLQGTQYF.

This clone has just one count. The rearrangement joins TRBV13 to TRBJ2-7; no clear D. V was clipped by 4 bases and J by 6 bases, with 10 bases between them. This CDR3 spans 12 amino acids. The germline CDR1 and CDR2 sequences are PRHDT and FYEKMQ (reference sequence). The CDR3 DNA follows: TGTGCCAGCAGCTCAAACCCGGGCGAGCAGTACTTC. Translation gives CASSSNPGEQYF.

This clone showed up just once. This chain links TRBV4-2 with TRBJ1-4, with TRBD1 as a possible D gene (5 bases). Trimming shortened V by 0 bases and J by 0 bases, and 14 bases separated the two germline ends. CDR3 length: 18 amino acids. Germline CDR1 reads LGHNA; CDR2 reads YNFKEQ. The CDR3 sequence: CASSQEGLGGATNEKLFF. CDR3 DNA sequence: TGTGCCAGCAGCCAAGAGGGCCTGGGGGGGGCAACTAATGAAAAACTGTTTTTT.

The rearrangement joins TRBV4-1 to TRBJ2-1; D gene ambiguous. Between the trimmed V and J ends, which lost 1 base and 3 bases, there was a span of 4 bases. The germline V gene has CDR1 MGHRA and CDR2 YSYEKL. The CDR3 runs to 13 residues. Here the CDR3 DNA reads TGCGCCAGCAGCCAAGGACTCTACAATGAGCAGTTCTTC. It encodes CASSQGLYNEQFF.